These T cell receptor beta chains were read from a single sample in a study of beta chain features in type 1 diabetes. Assay used: immunoSEQ multiplex PCR; TCRdb lists only in-frame clones, some missing. The profile shows 350,000 to 450,000 clones, about 15% of them singletons. The sequenced sample was naive CD4+ T cells from blood. The receptors shown here come from a woman between 18 and 29 years old in good health. CDR3s include the opening cysteine and the closing phenylalanine or tryptophan. Fields, in order: V gene, clone size, J gene, D gene, CDR3 DNA, CDR3 protein. A D gene is named only where the DNA matches it firmly. Some rows have no size entry. The others give once, few or many, or a class for an expanded clone.

TRBV29-1	few	TRBJ2-5	.	TGCAGCGTTGAAAGGGGGCAAGAGACCCAGTACTTC	CSVERGQETQYF
TRBV7-9	.	TRBJ2-5	.	TGTGCCAGCAGCTTATCAGGGGAGACCCAGTACTTC	CASSLSGETQYF
TRBV7-9	few	TRBJ2-6	.	TGTGCCAGCAGCATTCAGGGTTACCCTGGGGCCAACGTCCTGACTTTC	CASSIQGYPGANVLTF
TRBV4-2	few	TRBJ1-2	TRBD1	TGTGCCAGCAGCCAACCTATAGACAGGGGCATAGGCGGCTACACCTTC	CASSQPIDRGIGGYTF
TRBV28	.	TRBJ2-2	TRBD1	TGTGCCAGCAGTTTGTGGACAGGGGACACCGGGGAGCTGTTTTTT	CASSLWTGDTGELFF
TRBV5-4	.	TRBJ1-2	TRBD1	TGTGCCAGCAGCACGCTGGCCGGGACAGGGGGCGGTGGCTACACCTTC	CASSTLAGTGGGGYTF
TRBV7-9	.	TRBJ2-7	TRBD2	TGTGCCAGCAGGAAAGCGGGAGGAAGATACGAGCAGTACTTC	CASRKAGGRYEQYF
TRBV30	few	TRBJ1-2	.	TGTGCCTGGAGTGTACGTTTGGGGCCTGGCTACACCTTC	CAWSVRLGPGYTF
TRBV7-9	few	TRBJ2-1	.	TGTGCCAGCAGCTCCCAAACGGAGTACAATGAGCAGTTCTTC	CASSSQTEYNEQFF
TRBV9	.	TRBJ2-1	.	TGTGCCAGCAGCGTAGAAGGGGTTACCTACAATGAGCAGTTCTTC	CASSVEGVTYNEQFF
TRBV5-4	few	TRBJ2-1	TRBD2	TGTGCCAGCAGGGGACCTGGACTAGCGGACCACAATGAGCAGTTCTTC	CASRGPGLADHNEQFF
TRBV2	.	TRBJ1-2	.	TGTGCCAGCAGTCAGGCCGACTATGGCTACACCTTC	CASSQADYGYTF
TRBV18	.	TRBJ2-1	.	TGTGCCAGCTCACCACCGACTAACGTAGATGAGCAGTTCTTC	CASSPPTNVDEQFF
TRBV11-3	.	TRBJ2-2	.	TGTGCCAGCAGCTTAGAGAGGGTAGCCTACACCGGGGAGCTGTTTTTT	CASSLERVAYTGELFF
TRBV7-7	.	TRBJ2-1	TRBD2	TGTGCCAGCAGCTCACTAGCGCTTCAGACAAATGAGCAGTTCTTC	CASSSLALQTNEQFF
TRBV7-8	.	TRBJ2-1	.	TGTGCCAGCAGGATTACCCTTCGGAGCTCCTACAATGAGCAGTTCTTC	CASRITLRSSYNEQFF
TRBV29-1	.	TRBJ2-5	TRBD2	TGCAGCGTACAGGGACTAGCGGAGGAGACCCAGTACTTC	CSVQGLAEETQYF
TRBV7-8	.	TRBJ2-1	.	TGTGCCAGCAGCGTCTCGACAGTTCGGAATGAGCAGTTCTTC	CASSVSTVRNEQFF
TRBV28	few	TRBJ2-6	.	TGTGCCAGCAGTCCGATTCTGAGGGGGGCCAACGTCCTGACTTTC	CASSPILRGANVLTF
TRBV29-1	.	TRBJ1-2	.	TGCAGCGTTGAGGGAGGGGTTAATGGCTACACCTTC	CSVEGGVNGYTF
TRBV19	few	TRBJ1-1	.	TGTGCCAGTAGTATCAGGAAGAACACTGAAGCTTTCTTT	CASSIRKNTEAFF
TRBV28	.	TRBJ2-2	TRBD2	TGTGCCAGCAGTTCCCCAAGACTAGCGCTAGCGAACACCGGGGAGCTGTTTTTT	CASSSPRLALANTGELFF
TRBV6-5	few	TRBJ1-4	TRBD1	TGTGCCAGCAGTTACCAGGGGGCAACTAATGAAAAACTGTTTTTT	CASSYQGATNEKLFF
TRBV7-2	.	TRBJ2-5	TRBD1	TGTGCCAGCAGCTTAGTCGGGCAGGGGGCCGTAGAGACCCAGTACTTC	CASSLVGQGAVETQYF
TRBV2	.	TRBJ2-3	.	TGTGCCAGCAGTCCCTTCACAGATACGCAGTATTTT	CASSPFTDTQYF
TRBV18	.	TRBJ2-7	TRBD2	TGTGCCAGCTCACCAACTAGCGGACTATCCTACGAGCAGTACTTC	CASSPTSGLSYEQYF
TRBV7-9	once	TRBJ2-1	TRBD2	TGTGCCAGCAGCCCCATCCAGAGCGGGAGCTCCTACAATGAGCAGTTCTTC	CASSPIQSGSSYNEQFF
TRBV18	few	TRBJ1-5	.	TGTGCCAGCTCACCACTGGAGGGGACTCAGCCCCAGCATTTT	CASSPLEGTQPQHF
TRBV28	.	TRBJ2-2	.	TGTGCCAGCGACCGCGGTGGTACCGGGGAGCTGTTTTTT	CASDRGGTGELFF
TRBV11-2	few	TRBJ2-7	.	TGTGCCAGCAGCCAACTAGCAAAATCGGAAGAGCAGTACTTC	CASSQLAKSEEQYF
TRBV30	.	TRBJ2-2	TRBD2	TGTGCCTGGAGTCTAATCGGACTCGCGGGAGCCCTTAACACCGGGGAGCTGTTTTTT	CAWSLIGLAGALNTGELFF
TRBV14	few	TRBJ2-4	.	TGTGCCAGCAGCCGAATAGGGGGGGCGGTCAACATTCAGTACTTC	CASSRIGGAVNIQYF
TRBV18	few	TRBJ2-3	.	TGTGCCAGCTCACCACCGGGGGCTCGGGGAGATACGCAGTATTTT	CASSPPGARGDTQYF
TRBV6-5	few	TRBJ2-5	TRBD2	TGTGCCAGCAGTCCCCGGACTAGCGGTGGGAAGACCCAGTACTTC	CASSPRTSGGKTQYF
TRBV30	.	TRBJ1-2	.	TGTGCCTGGACAGGGAACTATGGCTACACCTTC	CAWTGNYGYTF
TRBV25-1	few	TRBJ1-3	.	TGTGCCAGCAGTCCCCGCACCGGGATCTCTGGAAACACCATATATTTT	CASSPRTGISGNTIYF
TRBV5-4	.	TRBJ2-1	.	TGTGCCAGCAGCTTGGACAGGGCCCCGTACAATGAGCAGTTCTTC	CASSLDRAPYNEQFF
TRBV4-3	few	TRBJ2-7	TRBD2	TGCGCCAGCAGCCAAGCTAGCGGGGCCTACGAGCAGTACTTC	CASSQASGAYEQYF
TRBV28	.	TRBJ1-5	.	TGTGCCAGCAGTTTCAGGGGAGCGGGCAATCAGCCCCAGCATTTT	CASSFRGAGNQPQHF
TRBV30	few	TRBJ2-5	.	TGTGCCTGGAGTGCGTACGGAGAGACCCAGTACTTC	CAWSAYGETQYF
TRBV30	few	TRBJ2-1	.	TGTGCCCACGCCGGGACTGACTACAATGAGCAGTTCTTC	CAHAGTDYNEQFF
TRBV29-1	.	TRBJ2-5	.	TGCAGCGTTGGGCGGCGGTTACAAGAGACCCAGTACTTC	CSVGRRLQETQYF
TRBV25-1	few	TRBJ2-7	.	TGTGCCAGCAGTGACCCGGACAGCTACTACGAGCAGTACTTC	CASSDPDSYYEQYF